This TCR beta chain originates from a study of shared clonotypes between healthy human individuals. Repertoires were generated with immunoSEQ multiplex PCR, while TCRdb's copy carries only in-frame clones and drops some. The table has 2 million to 2.5 million clones, more than 85% seen once. Between the trimmed V and J ends, which lost 8 bases and 5 bases, there was a span of 6 bases. The length of the CDR3 is 10 residues. Germline V lookup: CDR1 MNHEY, CDR2 SMNVEV (reference sequence). The J gene is TRBJ2-5, the V gene TRBV27; D gene unclear. The sequenced sample consisted of naive CD4+ T cells from PBMCs. The subset denotes: CD45RA+ positively selected. The sequence derives from a man younger than 35 in good health. Some clones in this sample may be carry-over from other donors' samples. The CDR3 loop is CASGLETQYF. As DNA, the CDR3 is TGTGCCAGCGGGTTGGAGACCCAGTACTTC.